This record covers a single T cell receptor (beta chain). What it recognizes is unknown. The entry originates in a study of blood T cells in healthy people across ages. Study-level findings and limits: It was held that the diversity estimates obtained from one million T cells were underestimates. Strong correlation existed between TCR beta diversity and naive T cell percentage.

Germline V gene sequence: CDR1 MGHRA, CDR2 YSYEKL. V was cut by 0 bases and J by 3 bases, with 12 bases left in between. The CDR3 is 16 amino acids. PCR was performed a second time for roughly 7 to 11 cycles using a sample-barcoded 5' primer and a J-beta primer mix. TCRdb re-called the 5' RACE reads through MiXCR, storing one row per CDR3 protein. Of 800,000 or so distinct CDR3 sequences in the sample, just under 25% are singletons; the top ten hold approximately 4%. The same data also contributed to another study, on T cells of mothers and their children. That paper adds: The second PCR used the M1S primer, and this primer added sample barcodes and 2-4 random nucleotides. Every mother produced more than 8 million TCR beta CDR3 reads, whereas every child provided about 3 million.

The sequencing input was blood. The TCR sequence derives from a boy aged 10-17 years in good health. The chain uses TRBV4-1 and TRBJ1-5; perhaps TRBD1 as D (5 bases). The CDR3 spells CASSQEEGRNNQPQHF. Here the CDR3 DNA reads TGCGCCAGCAGCCAAGAGGAGGGGCGAAACAATCAGCCCCAGCATTTT.